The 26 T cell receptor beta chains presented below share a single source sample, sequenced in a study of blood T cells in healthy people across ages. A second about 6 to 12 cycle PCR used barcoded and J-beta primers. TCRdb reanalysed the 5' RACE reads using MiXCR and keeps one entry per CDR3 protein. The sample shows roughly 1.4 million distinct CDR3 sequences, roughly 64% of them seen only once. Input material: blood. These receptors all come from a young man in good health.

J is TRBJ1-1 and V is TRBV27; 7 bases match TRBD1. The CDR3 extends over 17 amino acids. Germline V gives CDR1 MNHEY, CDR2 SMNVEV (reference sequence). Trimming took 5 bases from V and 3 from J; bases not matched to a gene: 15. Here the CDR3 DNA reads TGTGCCAGCAGTGCAACGCCTTACAGGGGTGGGGACACTGAAGCTTTCTTT. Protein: CASSATPYRGGDTEAFF.

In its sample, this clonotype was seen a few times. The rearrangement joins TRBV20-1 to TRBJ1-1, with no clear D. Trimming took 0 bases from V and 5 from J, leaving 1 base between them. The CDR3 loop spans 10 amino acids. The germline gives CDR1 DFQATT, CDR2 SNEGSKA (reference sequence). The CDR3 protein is CSARETEAFF. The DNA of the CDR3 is TGCAGTGCTAGAGAGACTGAAGCTTTCTTT.

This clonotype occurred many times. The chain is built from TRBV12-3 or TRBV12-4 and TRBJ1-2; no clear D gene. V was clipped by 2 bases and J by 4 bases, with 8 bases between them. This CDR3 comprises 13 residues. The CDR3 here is CASSLRDTYGYTF. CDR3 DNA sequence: TGTGCCAGCAGTTTACGGGATACCTATGGCTACACCTTC.

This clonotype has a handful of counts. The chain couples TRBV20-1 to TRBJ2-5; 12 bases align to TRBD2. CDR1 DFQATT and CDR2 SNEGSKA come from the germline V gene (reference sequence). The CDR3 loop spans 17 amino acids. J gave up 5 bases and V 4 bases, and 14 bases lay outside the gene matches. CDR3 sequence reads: CSANRWDLAGGQETQYF. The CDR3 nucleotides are TGCAGTGCTAATCGGTGGGATCTAGCGGGGGGGCAGGAGACCCAGTACTTC.

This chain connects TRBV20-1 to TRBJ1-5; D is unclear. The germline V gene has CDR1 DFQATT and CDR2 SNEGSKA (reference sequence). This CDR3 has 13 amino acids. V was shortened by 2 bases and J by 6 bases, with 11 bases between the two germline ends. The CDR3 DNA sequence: TGCAGTGCTAGATTTAGCTGGGGTCAGCCCCAGCATTTT. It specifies CSARFSWGQPQHF.

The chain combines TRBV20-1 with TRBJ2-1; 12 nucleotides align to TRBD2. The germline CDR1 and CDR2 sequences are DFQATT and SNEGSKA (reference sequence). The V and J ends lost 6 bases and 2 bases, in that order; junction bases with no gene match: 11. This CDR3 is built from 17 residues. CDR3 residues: CSAASSGGAGPYNEQFF. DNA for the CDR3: TGCAGTGCCGCATCTAGCGGGGGGGCCGGTCCCTACAATGAGCAGTTCTTC.

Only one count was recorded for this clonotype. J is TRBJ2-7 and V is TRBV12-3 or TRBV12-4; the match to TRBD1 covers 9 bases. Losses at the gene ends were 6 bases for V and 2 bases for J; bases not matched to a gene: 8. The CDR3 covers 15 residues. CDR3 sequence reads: CASSSGTGLPYEQYF. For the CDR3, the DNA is TGTGCCAGCAGCTCCGGGACAGGGCTCCCCTACGAGCAGTACTTC.

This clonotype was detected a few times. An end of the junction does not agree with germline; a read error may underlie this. CDR3 nucleotide sequence: TGTGCCAGCACCGATGGTGATAGCAGTCAGCCCCAGCATTTT. Translation gives CASTDGDSSQPQHF. The rearrangement links TRBV6-1 to TRBJ1-5; D unclear. This CDR3 is 14 amino acids long. Germline loops: CDR1 MNHNS, CDR2 SASEGT.

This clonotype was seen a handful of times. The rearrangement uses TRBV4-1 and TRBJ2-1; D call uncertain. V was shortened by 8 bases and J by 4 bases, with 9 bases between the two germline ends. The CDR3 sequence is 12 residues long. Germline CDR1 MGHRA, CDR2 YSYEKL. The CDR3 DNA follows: TGCGCCAGCGGTGGGTGGTACAATGAGCAGTTCTTC. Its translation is CASGGWYNEQFF.

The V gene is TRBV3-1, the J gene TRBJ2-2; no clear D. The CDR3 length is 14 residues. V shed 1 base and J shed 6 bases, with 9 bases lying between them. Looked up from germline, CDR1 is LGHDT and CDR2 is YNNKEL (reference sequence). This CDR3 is CASSQGSSSGELFF. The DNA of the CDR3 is TGTGCCAGCAGCCAAGGGAGCTCGTCCGGGGAGCTGTTTTTT.

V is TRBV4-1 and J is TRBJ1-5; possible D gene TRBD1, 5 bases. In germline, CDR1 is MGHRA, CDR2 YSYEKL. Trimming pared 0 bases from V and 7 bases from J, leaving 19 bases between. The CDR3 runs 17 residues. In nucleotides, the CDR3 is TGCGCCAGCAGCCAAGATCACGGCAGGGTGGGATGGCAGCCCCAGCATTTT. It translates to CASSQDHGRVGWQPQHF.

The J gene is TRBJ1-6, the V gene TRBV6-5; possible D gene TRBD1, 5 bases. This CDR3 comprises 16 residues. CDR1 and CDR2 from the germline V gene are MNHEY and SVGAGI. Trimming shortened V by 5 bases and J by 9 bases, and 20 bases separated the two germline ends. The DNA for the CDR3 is TGTGCCAGCAGTCCGAAAGGGGTACCCTTCGGTTCACCCCTCCACTTT. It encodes CASSPKGVPFGSPLHF.

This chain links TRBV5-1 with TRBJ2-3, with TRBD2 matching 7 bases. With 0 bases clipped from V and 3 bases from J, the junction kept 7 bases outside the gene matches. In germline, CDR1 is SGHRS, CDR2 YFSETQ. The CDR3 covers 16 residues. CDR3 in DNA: TGCGCCAGCAGCTTGGGAACAGCGGGATATACAGATACGCAGTATTTT. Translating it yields CASSLGTAGYTDTQYF.

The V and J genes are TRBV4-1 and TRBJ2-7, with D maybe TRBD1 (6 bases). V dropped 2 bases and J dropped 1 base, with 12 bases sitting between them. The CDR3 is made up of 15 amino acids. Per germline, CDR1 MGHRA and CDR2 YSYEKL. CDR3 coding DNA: TGCGCCAGCAGCCAAACAACAGGGCTGTCCTACGAGCAGTACTTC. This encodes CASSQTTGLSYEQYF.

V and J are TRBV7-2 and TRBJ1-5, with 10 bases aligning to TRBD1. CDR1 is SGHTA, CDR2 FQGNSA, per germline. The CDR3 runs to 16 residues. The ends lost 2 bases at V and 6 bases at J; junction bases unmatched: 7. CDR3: CASSLLGQGSVQPQHF. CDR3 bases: TGTGCCAGCAGCTTACTGGGACAGGGGTCGGTTCAGCCCCAGCATTTT.

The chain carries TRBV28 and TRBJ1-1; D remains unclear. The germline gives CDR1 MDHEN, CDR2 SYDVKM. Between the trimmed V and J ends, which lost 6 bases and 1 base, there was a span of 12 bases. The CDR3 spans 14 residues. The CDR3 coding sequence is TGTGCCAGCAGGCCCCCGTTTGGGAACACTGAAGCTTTCTTT. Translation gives CASRPPFGNTEAFF.

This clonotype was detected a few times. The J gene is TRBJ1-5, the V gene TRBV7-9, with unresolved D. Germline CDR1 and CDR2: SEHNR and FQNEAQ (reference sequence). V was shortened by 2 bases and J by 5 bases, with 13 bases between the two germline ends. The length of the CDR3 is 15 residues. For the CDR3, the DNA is TGTGCCAGCAGCTTATCGACCGCCGGACATCAGCCCCAGCATTTT. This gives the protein CASSLSTAGHQPQHF.

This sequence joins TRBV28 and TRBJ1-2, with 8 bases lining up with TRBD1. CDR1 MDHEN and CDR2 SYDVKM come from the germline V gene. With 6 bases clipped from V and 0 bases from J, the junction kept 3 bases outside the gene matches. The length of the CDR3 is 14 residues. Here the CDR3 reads CASREGQANYGYTF. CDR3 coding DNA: TGTGCCAGCAGGGAGGGACAGGCTAACTATGGCTACACCTTC.

CDR3 DNA: TGTGCCAGCAGCTTAGGCGGACAGGGAGGCAATCAGCCCCAGCATTTT. The encoded protein is CASSLGGQGGNQPQHF. This chain uses TRBV13 with TRBJ1-5; 8 bases agree with TRBD1. V shed 0 bases and J 2 bases; nucleotides not matched to a gene: 3. CDR1 is PRHDT, CDR2 FYEKMQ, per germline (reference sequence). CDR3 size: 16 residues. Using reference TRBV13 and TRBJ1-5 for the parts outside the CDR3, the full variable domain is AAGVIQSPRHLIKEKRETATLKCYPIPRHDTVYWYQQGPGQDPQFLISFYEKMQSDKGSIPDRFSAQQFSDYHSELNMSSLELGDSALYFCASSLGGQGGNQPQHFGDGTRLSIL.

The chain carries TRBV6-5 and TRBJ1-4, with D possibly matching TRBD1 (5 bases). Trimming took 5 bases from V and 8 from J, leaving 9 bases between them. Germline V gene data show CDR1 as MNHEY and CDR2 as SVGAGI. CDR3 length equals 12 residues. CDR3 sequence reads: CASSHYREKLFF. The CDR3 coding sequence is TGTGCCAGCAGTCACTACAGGGAAAAACTGTTTTTT.

CDR3 amino acids: CASRPERLSYNEQFF. CDR3 nucleotides: TGTGCCAGCAGACCCGAGCGGCTCTCCTACAATGAGCAGTTCTTC. The chain uses TRBV6-1 and TRBJ2-1; a possible D gene is TRBD2 (5 bases). The V end lost 6 bases, the J end lost 0 bases, and 12 bases lay between the germline ends. Looked up from germline, CDR1 is MNHNS and CDR2 is SASEGT. CDR3 length: 15 residues.

CDR3 in amino acids: CASSLDWQREVPEQFF. DNA of the CDR3: TGCGCCAGCAGCTTGGATTGGCAGCGGGAGGTTCCTGAGCAGTTCTTC. The chain joins TRBV5-1 to TRBJ2-1, with 9 bases lining up with TRBD2. This CDR3 has 16 amino acids. V trimming: 0 bases; J trimming: 9 bases; junction bases outside the gene matches: 10. Germline CDR1 is SGHRS and CDR2 is YFSETQ.

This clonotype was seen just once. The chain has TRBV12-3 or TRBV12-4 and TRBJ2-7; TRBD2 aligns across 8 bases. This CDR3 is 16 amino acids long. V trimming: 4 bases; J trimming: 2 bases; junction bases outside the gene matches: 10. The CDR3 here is CASSSLGGRSPYEQYF. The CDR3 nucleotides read TGTGCCAGCAGTTCACTAGGCGGGAGGAGCCCCTACGAGCAGTACTTC.

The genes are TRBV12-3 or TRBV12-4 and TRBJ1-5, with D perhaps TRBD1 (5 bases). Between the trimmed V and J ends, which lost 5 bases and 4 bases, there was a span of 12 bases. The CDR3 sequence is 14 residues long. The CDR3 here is CASSTTARNQPQHF. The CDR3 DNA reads TGTGCCAGCAGTACGACAGCGAGGAATCAGCCCCAGCATTTT.

Here the CDR3 DNA reads TGTGCCAGCGGTCTAGCGGGATTTACCTACGAGCAGTACTTC. Its translation is CASGLAGFTYEQYF. V is TRBV27 and J is TRBJ2-4; 9 positions agree with TRBD2. Judging by the DNA end, TRBJ2-7 fits better; the J call may be wrong. Germline V gene data show CDR1 as MNHEY and CDR2 as SMNVEV (reference sequence). This CDR3 region has 14 residues.

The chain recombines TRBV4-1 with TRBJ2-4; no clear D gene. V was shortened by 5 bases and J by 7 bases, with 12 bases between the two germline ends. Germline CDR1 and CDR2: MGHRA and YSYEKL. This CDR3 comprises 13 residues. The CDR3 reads CASSTGPGNIQYF. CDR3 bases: TGCGCCAGCAGCACCGGGCCTGGGAACATTCAGTACTTC.